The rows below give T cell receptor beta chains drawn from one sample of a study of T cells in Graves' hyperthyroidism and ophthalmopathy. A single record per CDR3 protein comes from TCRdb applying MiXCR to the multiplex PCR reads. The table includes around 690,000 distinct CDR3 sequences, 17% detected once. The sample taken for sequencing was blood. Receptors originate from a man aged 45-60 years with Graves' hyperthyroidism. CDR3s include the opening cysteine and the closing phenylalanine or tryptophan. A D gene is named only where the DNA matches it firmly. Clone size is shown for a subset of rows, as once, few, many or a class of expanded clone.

cdr3_aa: CAWSRGGASGSNQPQHF
cdr3_nt: TGTGCCTGGAGTCGGGGCGGAGCCAGTGGCAGCAATCAGCCCCAGCATTTT
v_call: TRBV30
j_call: TRBJ1-5
clone_size: few
d_call: NA
cdr3_length: 17

cdr3_aa: CASSQPGQIVNEKLFF
cdr3_nt: TGTGCCAGCAGCCAGCCAGGACAGATCGTTAATGAAAAACTGTTTTTT
v_call: TRBV3-1
j_call: TRBJ1-4
clone_size: few
d_call: NA
cdr3_length: 16

cdr3_aa: CASSQDQGRVTEAFF
cdr3_nt: TGTGCCAGCAGCCAAGATCAGGGGCGCGTTACTGAAGCTTTCTTT
v_call: TRBV14
j_call: TRBJ1-1
clone_size: NA
d_call: NA
cdr3_length: 15

cdr3_aa: CASSDSSQPQHF
cdr3_nt: TGTGCCAGCAGTGATTCCAGTCAGCCCCAGCATTTT
v_call: TRBV2
j_call: TRBJ1-5
clone_size: many
d_call: NA
cdr3_length: 12

cdr3_aa: CASSLEASYYEQYF
cdr3_nt: TGCGCCAGCAGCTTGGAGGCAAGCTACTACGAGCAGTACTTC
v_call: TRBV5-1
j_call: TRBJ2-7
clone_size: many
d_call: NA
cdr3_length: 14

cdr3_aa: CSVEKGSEQYF
cdr3_nt: TGCAGCGTTGAAAAAGGCAGCGAGCAGTACTTC
v_call: TRBV29-1
j_call: TRBJ2-7
clone_size: many
d_call: NA
cdr3_length: 11

cdr3_aa: CASSIHTGTSGSFGAQYF
cdr3_nt: TGTGCCAGCAGCATTCACACCGGGACTAGCGGATCTTTTGGGGCCCAGTACTTC
v_call: TRBV11-2
j_call: TRBJ2-5
clone_size: many
d_call: TRBD2
cdr3_length: 18

cdr3_aa: CAITEESQGQNQPQHF
cdr3_nt: TGTGCCATCACAGAAGAATCACAGGGACAAAATCAGCCCCAGCATTTT
v_call: TRBV12-3/TRBV12-4
j_call: TRBJ1-5
clone_size: once
d_call: NA
cdr3_length: 16

cdr3_aa: CASSLGRTTGELFF
cdr3_nt: TGTGCCAGCAGTTTAGGCAGGACCACCGGGGAGCTGTTTTTT
v_call: TRBV12-3/TRBV12-4
j_call: TRBJ2-2
clone_size: many
d_call: NA
cdr3_length: 14

cdr3_aa: CASGPGLAGTYEQYF
cdr3_nt: TGTGCTAGTGGCCCTGGACTAGCGGGGACCTACGAGCAGTACTTC
v_call: TRBV12-5
j_call: TRBJ2-7
clone_size: NA
d_call: TRBD2
cdr3_length: 15

cdr3_aa: CASSPPGLAGLEQFF
cdr3_nt: TGCGCCAGCAGCCCCCCGGGACTAGCGGGACTTGAGCAGTTCTTC
v_call: TRBV5-1
j_call: TRBJ2-1
clone_size: many
d_call: TRBD2
cdr3_length: 15

cdr3_aa: CASSEAGAGGAEAFF
cdr3_nt: TGCGCCAGCAGCGAGGCCGGGGCCGGCGGCGCTGAAGCTTTCTTT
v_call: TRBV5-1
j_call: TRBJ1-1
clone_size: NA
d_call: NA
cdr3_length: 15

cdr3_aa: CASSGSLSGALLTDTQYF
cdr3_nt: TGTGCCAGCAGTGGAAGTCTTAGCGGGGCCCTCCTCACAGATACGCAGTATTTT
v_call: TRBV2
j_call: TRBJ2-3
clone_size: many
d_call: TRBD2
cdr3_length: 18

cdr3_aa: CASSVGDRGPGNQPQHF
cdr3_nt: TGTGCCAGCAGCGTAGGGGACAGGGGTCCGGGCAATCAGCCCCAGCATTTT
v_call: TRBV9
j_call: TRBJ1-5
clone_size: NA
d_call: TRBD1
cdr3_length: 17

cdr3_aa: CASSSRRDYSSYEQYF
cdr3_nt: TGTGCCAGCAGCTCACGCCGGGACTACAGCTCCTACGAGCAGTACTTC
v_call: TRBV11-2
j_call: TRBJ2-7
clone_size: many
d_call: TRBD2
cdr3_length: 16

cdr3_aa: CASSEEGGGNNSPLHF
cdr3_nt: TGTGCCAGCAGTGAAGAAGGGGGCGGTAATAATTCACCCCTCCACTTT
v_call: TRBV2
j_call: TRBJ1-6
clone_size: many
d_call: TRBD1
cdr3_length: 16

cdr3_aa: CAWRETDPSNQPQHF
cdr3_nt: TGTGCCTGGAGAGAGACAGACCCAAGCAATCAGCCCCAGCATTTT
v_call: TRBV30
j_call: TRBJ1-5
clone_size: NA
d_call: NA
cdr3_length: 15

cdr3_aa: CAWSETNQPQHF
cdr3_nt: TGTGCCTGGAGTGAAACCAATCAGCCCCAGCATTTT
v_call: TRBV30
j_call: TRBJ1-5
clone_size: few
d_call: NA
cdr3_length: 12

cdr3_aa: CASSRVGEYNEQFF
cdr3_nt: TGCGCCAGCAGCCGGGTGGGCGAATACAATGAGCAGTTCTTC
v_call: TRBV4-1
j_call: TRBJ2-1
clone_size: NA
d_call: NA
cdr3_length: 14

cdr3_aa: CASSYYPDPAGSNQPQHF
cdr3_nt: TGTGCCAGCAGTTACTATCCGGATCCGGCAGGGAGTAATCAGCCCCAGCATTTT
v_call: TRBV6-5
j_call: TRBJ1-5
clone_size: NA
d_call: NA
cdr3_length: 18

cdr3_aa: CASTLAGTVRNSPLHF
cdr3_nt: TGTGCCAGCACCCTCGCGGGGACGGTCAGAAATTCACCCCTCCACTTT
v_call: TRBV27
j_call: TRBJ1-6
clone_size: many
d_call: NA
cdr3_length: 16

cdr3_aa: CASSPRGLAGGYEQFF
cdr3_nt: TGTGCCAGCTCACCACGAGGACTAGCGGGAGGCTATGAGCAGTTCTTC
v_call: TRBV18
j_call: TRBJ2-1
clone_size: few
d_call: TRBD2
cdr3_length: 16

cdr3_aa: CASSRGPAGYTF
cdr3_nt: TGTGCCAGCAGCCGAGGGCCAGCAGGCTACACCTTC
v_call: TRBV11-2
j_call: TRBJ1-2
clone_size: many
d_call: NA
cdr3_length: 12

cdr3_aa: CASSSTDGNEKLFF
cdr3_nt: TGTGCCAGCAGCTCGACGGATGGAAATGAAAAACTGTTTTTT
v_call: TRBV7-9
j_call: TRBJ1-4
clone_size: many
d_call: NA
cdr3_length: 14

cdr3_aa: CSVEGNTGELFF
cdr3_nt: TGCAGCGTTGAAGGGAACACCGGGGAGCTGTTTTTT
v_call: TRBV29-1
j_call: TRBJ2-2
clone_size: many
d_call: NA
cdr3_length: 12

cdr3_aa: CASSEGRTYGYTF
cdr3_nt: TGCGCCAGCAGTGAGGGGCGGACCTATGGCTACACCTTC
v_call: TRBV10-1
j_call: TRBJ1-2
clone_size: few
d_call: NA
cdr3_length: 13

cdr3_aa: CASSLGTATNEKLFF
cdr3_nt: TGTGCCAGCAGTTTAGGGACGGCAACTAATGAAAAACTGTTTTTT
v_call: TRBV28
j_call: TRBJ1-4
clone_size: many
d_call: NA
cdr3_length: 15

cdr3_aa: CSAGLLGQGAYEQYF
cdr3_nt: TGCAGTGCTGGCCTCTTGGGACAGGGAGCCTACGAGCAGTACTTC
v_call: TRBV20-1
j_call: TRBJ2-7
clone_size: NA
d_call: TRBD1
cdr3_length: 15

cdr3_aa: CASSLLAGGVEQFF
cdr3_nt: TGTGCCAGCAGCTTACTAGCGGGAGGGGTTGAGCAGTTCTTC
v_call: TRBV7-9
j_call: TRBJ2-1
clone_size: few
d_call: TRBD2
cdr3_length: 14

cdr3_aa: CASSRTPDRFSYEQYF
cdr3_nt: TGTGCCAGCAGCAGAACTCCCGACAGATTCTCCTACGAGCAGTACTTC
v_call: TRBV5-5
j_call: TRBJ2-7
clone_size: few
d_call: NA
cdr3_length: 16

cdr3_aa: CASSTKAGMQETQYF
cdr3_nt: TGTGCCAGCAGCACCAAGGCAGGGATGCAAGAGACCCAGTACTTC
v_call: TRBV12-3/TRBV12-4
j_call: TRBJ2-5
clone_size: NA
d_call: NA
cdr3_length: 15

cdr3_aa: CASSLSFVAGATSGEQFF
cdr3_nt: TGTGCCAGCAGCTTAAGCTTCGTAGCGGGGGCGACATCAGGAGAGCAGTTCTTC
v_call: TRBV7-8
j_call: TRBJ2-1
clone_size: NA
d_call: TRBD2
cdr3_length: 18

cdr3_aa: CAISESAGGFQETQYF
cdr3_nt: TGTGCCATCAGTGAGTCGGCAGGGGGGTTTCAAGAGACCCAGTACTTC
v_call: TRBV10-3
j_call: TRBJ2-5
clone_size: many
d_call: NA
cdr3_length: 16

cdr3_aa: CASSDEAAGVGSEQFF
cdr3_nt: TGCGCCAGCAGCGACGAGGCGGCGGGAGTCGGGAGTGAGCAGTTCTTC
v_call: TRBV5-1
j_call: TRBJ2-1
clone_size: many
d_call: TRBD2
cdr3_length: 16

cdr3_aa: CASSLRGDQPQHF
cdr3_nt: TGTGCCAGCAGCTTACGGGGAGATCAGCCCCAGCATTTT
v_call: TRBV11-2
j_call: TRBJ1-5
clone_size: many
d_call: NA
cdr3_length: 13

cdr3_aa: CASSPSPGTSGYREQYF
cdr3_nt: TGTGCCAGCTCACCATCGCCTGGGACGTCGGGTTATCGCGAGCAGTACTTC
v_call: TRBV18
j_call: TRBJ2-7
clone_size: many
d_call: NA
cdr3_length: 17

cdr3_aa: CASSFQGRETQYF
cdr3_nt: TGTGCCAGCAGCTTTCAGGGGCGAGAGACCCAGTACTTC
v_call: TRBV7-9
j_call: TRBJ2-5
clone_size: many
d_call: NA
cdr3_length: 13

cdr3_aa: CAISESGNRGSTEAFF
cdr3_nt: TGTGCCATCAGTGAGTCGGGGAACCGGGGCTCAACTGAAGCTTTCTTT
v_call: TRBV10-3
j_call: TRBJ1-1
clone_size: many
d_call: NA
cdr3_length: 16

cdr3_aa: CSVEAPDRGLETQYF
cdr3_nt: TGCAGCGTTGAAGCCCCAGACAGGGGGCTGGAGACCCAGTACTTC
v_call: TRBV29-1
j_call: TRBJ2-5
clone_size: NA
d_call: TRBD1
cdr3_length: 15

cdr3_aa: CASSLVRGPGDEQYF
cdr3_nt: TGTGCCAGCAGCTTAGTGCGGGGCCCGGGTGACGAGCAGTACTTC
v_call: TRBV7-9
j_call: TRBJ2-7
clone_size: NA
d_call: NA
cdr3_length: 15

cdr3_aa: CASSLSRGSVYGYTF
cdr3_nt: TGTGCCAGCAGTTTATCAAGGGGGAGTGTCTACGGCTACACCTTC
v_call: TRBV27
j_call: TRBJ1-2
clone_size: few
d_call: NA
cdr3_length: 15

cdr3_aa: CASSSQTGGTYQETQYF
cdr3_nt: TGTGCCAGCAGCAGCCAAACGGGGGGAACGTACCAAGAGACCCAGTACTTC
v_call: TRBV11-2
j_call: TRBJ2-5
clone_size: few
d_call: TRBD2
cdr3_length: 17

cdr3_aa: CSARELATSYEQYF
cdr3_nt: TGCAGTGCTAGAGAGTTAGCGACGAGCTACGAGCAGTACTTC
v_call: TRBV20-1
j_call: TRBJ2-7
clone_size: many
d_call: NA
cdr3_length: 14

cdr3_aa: CSVESPGYEQYF
cdr3_nt: TGCAGTGTTGAGAGCCCAGGCTACGAGCAGTACTTC
v_call: TRBV20-1
j_call: TRBJ2-7
clone_size: few
d_call: NA
cdr3_length: 12

cdr3_aa: CSARRSSGGRSSSYNEQFF
cdr3_nt: TGCAGTGCTAGACGATCTTCGGGAGGGCGTTCCTCCTCCTACAATGAGCAGTTCTTC
v_call: TRBV20-1
j_call: TRBJ2-1
clone_size: NA
d_call: TRBD2
cdr3_length: 19

cdr3_aa: CASRGLANTGELFF
cdr3_nt: TGTGCCAGCAGGGGACTAGCGAACACCGGGGAGCTGTTTTTT
v_call: TRBV6-1
j_call: TRBJ2-2
clone_size: NA
d_call: TRBD2
cdr3_length: 14

cdr3_aa: CASSLGTHSYEQYF
cdr3_nt: TGTGCCAGCAGCTTAGGCACTCATTCCTACGAGCAGTACTTC
v_call: TRBV7-2
j_call: TRBJ2-7
clone_size: few
d_call: NA
cdr3_length: 14

cdr3_aa: CATSRPGLGYTF
cdr3_nt: TGTGCCACCAGTCGCCCAGGGTTGGGCTACACCTTC
v_call: TRBV24-1
j_call: TRBJ1-2
clone_size: few
d_call: NA
cdr3_length: 12

cdr3_aa: CASSLSGTAGEKLFF
cdr3_nt: TGCGCCAGCAGCCTTTCCGGGACAGCTGGTGAAAAACTGTTTTTT
v_call: TRBV4-3
j_call: TRBJ1-4
clone_size: NA
d_call: TRBD1
cdr3_length: 15

cdr3_aa: CSVRGQVDSGGYEKLFF
cdr3_nt: TGCAGCGTTAGGGGGCAGGTGGACAGTGGGGGTTATGAAAAACTGTTTTTT
v_call: TRBV29-1
j_call: TRBJ1-4
clone_size: many
d_call: TRBD1
cdr3_length: 17

cdr3_aa: CASSSKLGTFSYEQYF
cdr3_nt: TGTGCCAGCAGCTCGAAACTCGGGACCTTCTCCTACGAGCAGTACTTC
v_call: TRBV7-8
j_call: TRBJ2-7
clone_size: many
d_call: NA
cdr3_length: 16

cdr3_aa: CASSFFGTEAFF
cdr3_nt: TGTGCCAGCAGCTTTTTCGGGACTGAAGCTTTCTTT
v_call: TRBV11-2
j_call: TRBJ1-1
clone_size: many
d_call: NA
cdr3_length: 12

cdr3_aa: CAWSMLAESYEQYF
cdr3_nt: TGTGCCTGGAGTATGCTAGCGGAATCCTACGAGCAGTACTTC
v_call: TRBV30
j_call: TRBJ2-7
clone_size: NA
d_call: TRBD2
cdr3_length: 14

cdr3_aa: CASSLRDSEAFF
cdr3_nt: TGTGCCAGTAGTCTGCGGGACTCTGAAGCTTTCTTT
v_call: TRBV19
j_call: TRBJ1-1
clone_size: NA
d_call: NA
cdr3_length: 12

cdr3_aa: CASRTTRTAAYEQYF
cdr3_nt: TGTGCCAGCAGAACAACCCGGACGGCAGCCTACGAGCAGTACTTC
v_call: TRBV6-1
j_call: TRBJ2-7
clone_size: NA
d_call: NA
cdr3_length: 15

cdr3_aa: CAITGGNSYEQYF
cdr3_nt: TGTGCCATCACGGGCGGCAACTCCTACGAGCAGTACTTC
v_call: TRBV10-3
j_call: TRBJ2-7
clone_size: many
d_call: NA
cdr3_length: 13

cdr3_aa: CSARVTGRHTEAFF
cdr3_nt: TGCAGTGCTAGAGTAACCGGACGGCACACTGAAGCTTTCTTT
v_call: TRBV20-1
j_call: TRBJ1-1
clone_size: few
d_call: NA
cdr3_length: 14